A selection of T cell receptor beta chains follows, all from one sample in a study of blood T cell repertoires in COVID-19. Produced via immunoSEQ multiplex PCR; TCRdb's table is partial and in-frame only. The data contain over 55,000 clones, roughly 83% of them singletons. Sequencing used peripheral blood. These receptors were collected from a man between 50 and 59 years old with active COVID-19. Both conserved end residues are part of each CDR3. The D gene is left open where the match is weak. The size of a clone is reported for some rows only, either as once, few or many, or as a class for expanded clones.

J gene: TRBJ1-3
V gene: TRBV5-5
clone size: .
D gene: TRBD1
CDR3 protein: CASSSDREDTIYF
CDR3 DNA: TGTGCCAGCAGCAGCGACAGGGAGGACACCATATATTTT

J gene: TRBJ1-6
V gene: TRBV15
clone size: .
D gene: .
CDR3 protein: CATSRARPQAHNSPLHF
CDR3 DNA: TGTGCCACCAGCAGAGCGCGTCCGCAGGCCCATAATTCACCCCTCCACTTT

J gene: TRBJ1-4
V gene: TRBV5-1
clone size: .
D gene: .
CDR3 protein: CASSLGGESPKLFF
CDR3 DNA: TGCGCCAGCAGCTTGGGGGGCGAATCCCCTAAACTGTTTTTT

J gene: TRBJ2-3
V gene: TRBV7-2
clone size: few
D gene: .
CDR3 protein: CASSLMTRSDTQYF
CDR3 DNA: TGTGCCAGCAGCTTAATGACACGGTCGGATACGCAGTATTTT

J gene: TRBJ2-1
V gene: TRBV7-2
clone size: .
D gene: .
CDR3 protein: CASSLVNYNEQFF
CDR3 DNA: TGTGCCAGCAGCTTAGTCAACTACAATGAGCAGTTCTTC

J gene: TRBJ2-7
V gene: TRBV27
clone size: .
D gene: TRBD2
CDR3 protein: CASSSPNWGGSIYEQYF
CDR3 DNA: TGTGCCAGCAGTTCCCCAAATTGGGGCGGGAGTATATACGAGCAGTACTTC

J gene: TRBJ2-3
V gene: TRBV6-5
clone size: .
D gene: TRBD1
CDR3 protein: CASRLGQTTDTQYF
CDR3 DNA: TGTGCCAGCCGCCTGGGACAGACCACAGATACGCAGTATTTT

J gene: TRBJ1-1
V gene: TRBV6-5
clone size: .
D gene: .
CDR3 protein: CASSYSITAGAFF
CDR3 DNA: TGTGCCAGCAGTTACTCGATAACCGCGGGAGCTTTCTTT

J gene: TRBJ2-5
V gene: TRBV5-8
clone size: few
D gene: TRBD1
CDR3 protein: CATQGGAETQYF
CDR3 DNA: TGTGCCACACAGGGGGGAGCTGAGACCCAGTACTTC

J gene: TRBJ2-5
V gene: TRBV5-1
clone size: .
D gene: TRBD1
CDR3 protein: CASTLQGLQETQYF
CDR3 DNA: TGCGCCAGCACGCTACAGGGGCTCCAAGAGACCCAGTACTTC

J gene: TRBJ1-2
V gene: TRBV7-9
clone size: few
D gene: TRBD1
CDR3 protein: CASTPRGDSLYGYTF
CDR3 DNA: TGTGCCAGCACCCCCCGTGGGGACAGCCTATATGGCTACACCTTC

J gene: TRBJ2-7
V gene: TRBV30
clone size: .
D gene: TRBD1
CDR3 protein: CAWSVSQGLYEQYF
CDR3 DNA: TGTGCCTGGAGTGTGTCACAGGGGCTCTACGAGCAGTACTTC

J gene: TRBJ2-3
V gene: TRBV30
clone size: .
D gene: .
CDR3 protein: CAWSPGTDTQYF
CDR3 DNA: TGTGCCTGGAGTCCCGGCACAGATACGCAGTATTTT

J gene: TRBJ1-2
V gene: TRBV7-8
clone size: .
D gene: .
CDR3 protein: CASSHGGGNYGYTF
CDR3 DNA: TGTGCCAGCAGCCACGGGGGGGGCAACTATGGCTACACCTTC

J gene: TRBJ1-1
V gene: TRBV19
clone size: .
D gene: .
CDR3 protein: CASNNRGGNTEAFF
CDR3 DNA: TGTGCCAGTAACAACCGGGGGGGAAACACTGAAGCTTTCTTT

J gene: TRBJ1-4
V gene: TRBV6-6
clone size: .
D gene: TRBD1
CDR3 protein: CASRRLDQGVTEKLFF
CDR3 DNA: TGTGCCAGCAGGCGCCTGGACCAGGGGGTGACTGAAAAACTGTTTTTT

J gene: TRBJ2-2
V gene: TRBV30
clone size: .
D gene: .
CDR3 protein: CARYLNTGELFF
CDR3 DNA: TGTGCCCGATATCTAAACACCGGGGAGCTGTTTTTT

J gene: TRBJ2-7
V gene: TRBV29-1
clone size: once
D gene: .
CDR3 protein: CSVRDFWEQYF
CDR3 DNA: TGCAGCGTGAGGGACTTTTGGGAGCAGTACTTC

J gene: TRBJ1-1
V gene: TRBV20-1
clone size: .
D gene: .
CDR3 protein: CSASSPGNTEAFF
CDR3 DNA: TGCAGTGCTAGTTCCCCGGGGAACACTGAAGCTTTCTTT

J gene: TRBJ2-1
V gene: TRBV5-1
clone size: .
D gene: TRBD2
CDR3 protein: CASSLGSGRALFF
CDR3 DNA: TGCGCCAGCAGCTTGGGGAGCGGGAGGGCCCTTTTCTTC

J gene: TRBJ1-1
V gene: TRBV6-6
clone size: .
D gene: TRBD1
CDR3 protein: CASSYPGQGSTEAFF
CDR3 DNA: TGTGCCAGCAGTTACCCTGGACAGGGGAGCACTGAAGCTTTCTTT

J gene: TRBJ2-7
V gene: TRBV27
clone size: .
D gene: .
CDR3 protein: CASSLRAFTYEQYF
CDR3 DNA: TGTGCCAGCAGTCTCAGGGCATTCACCTACGAGCAGTACTTC

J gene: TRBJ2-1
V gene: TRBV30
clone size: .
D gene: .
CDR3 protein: CAWSVLVGGRRSSHNEQFF
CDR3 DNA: TGTGCCTGGAGTGTACTCGTGGGGGGGCGCAGGTCCTCACACAATGAGCAGTTCTTC

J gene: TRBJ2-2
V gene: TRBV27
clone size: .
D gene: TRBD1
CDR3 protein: CASSRQGAFEELFF
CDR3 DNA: TGTGCCAGTTCCCGGCAGGGGGCTTTTGAGGAGCTGTTTTTT

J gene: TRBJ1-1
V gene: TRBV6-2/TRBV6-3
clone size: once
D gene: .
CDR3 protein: CASSYDGESEAFF
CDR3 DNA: TGTGCCAGCAGTTACGATGGAGAGTCTGAAGCTTTCTTT

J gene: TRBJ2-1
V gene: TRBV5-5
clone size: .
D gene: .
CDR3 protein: CASSPFGGAEQFF
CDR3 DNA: TGTGCCAGCAGCCCCTTCGGCGGGGCCGAGCAGTTCTTC

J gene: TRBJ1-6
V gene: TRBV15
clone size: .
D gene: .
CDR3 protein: CATSKVTATNSPLHF
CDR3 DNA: TGTGCCACCAGCAAAGTGACAGCCACAAATTCACCCCTCCACTTT

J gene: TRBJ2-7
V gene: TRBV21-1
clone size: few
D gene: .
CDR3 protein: CASNSSRGEQYF
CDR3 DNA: TGTGCCAGCAACTCGTCGCGAGGGGAGCAGTACTTC

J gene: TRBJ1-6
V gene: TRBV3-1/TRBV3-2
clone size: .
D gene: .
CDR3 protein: CASSLSGTVYNSPLHF
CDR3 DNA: TGTGCCAGCAGCCTCTCCGGGACTGTCTATAATTCACCCCTCCACTTT

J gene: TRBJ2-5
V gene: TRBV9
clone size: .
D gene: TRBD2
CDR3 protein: CASSVGGTRVQETQYF
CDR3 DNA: TGTGCCAGCAGCGTAGGGGGGACTAGAGTCCAAGAGACCCAGTACTTC

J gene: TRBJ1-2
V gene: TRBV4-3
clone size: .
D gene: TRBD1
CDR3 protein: CASSEDRRVNYGYTF
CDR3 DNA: TGCGCCAGCAGCGAGGACAGGCGAGTAAACTATGGCTACACCTTC

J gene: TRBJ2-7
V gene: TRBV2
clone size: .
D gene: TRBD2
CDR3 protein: CASRLAPYEQYF
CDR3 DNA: TGTGCCAGCAGACTAGCGCCCTACGAGCAGTACTTC